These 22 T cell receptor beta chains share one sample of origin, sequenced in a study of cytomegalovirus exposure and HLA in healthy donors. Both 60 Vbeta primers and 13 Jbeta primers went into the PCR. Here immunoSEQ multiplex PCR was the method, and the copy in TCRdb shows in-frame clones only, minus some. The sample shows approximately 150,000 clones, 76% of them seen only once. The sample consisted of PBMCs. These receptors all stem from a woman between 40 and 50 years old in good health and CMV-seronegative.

DNA for the CDR3: TGTGCCAGCAGTCTAGGGACAGTAGGCCTGGGGGATACGCAGTATTTT. Protein product: CASSLGTVGLGDTQYF. The chain recombines TRBV27 with TRBJ2-3; the match to TRBD1 covers 7 bases. The CDR3 covers 16 residues. V shed 5 bases and J 6 bases; nucleotides not matched to a gene: 14. The germline V gene has CDR1 MNHEY and CDR2 SMNVEV (reference sequence).

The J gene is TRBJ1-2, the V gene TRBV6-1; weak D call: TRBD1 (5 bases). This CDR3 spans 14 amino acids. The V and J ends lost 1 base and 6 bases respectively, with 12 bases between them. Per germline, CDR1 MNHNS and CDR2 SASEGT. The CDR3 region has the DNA TGTGCCAGCAGTGAAGTTGGGGGGAAGAATGGCTACACCTTC. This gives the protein CASSEVGGKNGYTF.

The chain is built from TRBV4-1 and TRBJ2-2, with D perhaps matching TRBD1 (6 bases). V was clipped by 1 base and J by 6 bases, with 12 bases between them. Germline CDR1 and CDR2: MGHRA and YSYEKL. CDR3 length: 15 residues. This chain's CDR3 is CASSQGQGIPGELFF. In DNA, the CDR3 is TGCGCCAGCAGCCAAGGGCAGGGGATCCCCGGGGAGCTGTTTTTT.

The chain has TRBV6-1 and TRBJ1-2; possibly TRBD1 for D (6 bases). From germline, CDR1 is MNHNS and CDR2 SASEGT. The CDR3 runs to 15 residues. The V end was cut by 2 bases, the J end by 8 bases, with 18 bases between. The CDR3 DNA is TGTGCCAGCAGTGAAAGACAGGTTTTAGAGTCCGGCTACACCTTC. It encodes CASSERQVLESGYTF.

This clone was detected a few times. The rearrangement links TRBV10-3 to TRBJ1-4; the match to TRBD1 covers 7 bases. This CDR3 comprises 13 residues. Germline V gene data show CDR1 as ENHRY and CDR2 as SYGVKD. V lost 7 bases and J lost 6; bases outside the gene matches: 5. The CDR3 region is CAITGGTDEKLFF. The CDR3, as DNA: TGTGCCATCACAGGCGGGACAGATGAAAAACTGTTTTTT.

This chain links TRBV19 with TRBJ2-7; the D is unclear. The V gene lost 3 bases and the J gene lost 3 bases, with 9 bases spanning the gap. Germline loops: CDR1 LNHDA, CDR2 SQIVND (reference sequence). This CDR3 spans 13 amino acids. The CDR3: CASSISIGYEQYF. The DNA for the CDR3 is TGTGCCAGTAGTATTTCAATCGGCTACGAGCAGTACTTC.

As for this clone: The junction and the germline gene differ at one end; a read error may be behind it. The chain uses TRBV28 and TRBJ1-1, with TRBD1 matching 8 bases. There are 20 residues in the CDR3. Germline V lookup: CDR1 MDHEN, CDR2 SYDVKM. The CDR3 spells CASSLSSWTGFVGMNAEAFF. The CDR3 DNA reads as TGTGCCAGCAGTTTATCCTCCTGGACAGGGTTTGTAGGGATGAACGCTGAAGCTTTCTTT.

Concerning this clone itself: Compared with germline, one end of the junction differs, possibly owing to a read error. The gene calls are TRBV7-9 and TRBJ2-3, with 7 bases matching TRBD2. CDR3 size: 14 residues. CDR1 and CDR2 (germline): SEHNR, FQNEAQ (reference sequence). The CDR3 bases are TGTTCCAGCAGCCATACTAGCGGCACAGATACGCAGTATTTT. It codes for CSSSHTSGTDTQYF. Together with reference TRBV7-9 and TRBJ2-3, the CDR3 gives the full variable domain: DTGVSQNPRHKITKRGQNVTFRCDPISEHNRLYWYRQTLGQGPEFLTYFQNEAQLEKSRLLSDRFSAERPKGSFSTLEIQRTEQGDSAMYLCSSSHTSGTDTQYFGPGTRLTVL.

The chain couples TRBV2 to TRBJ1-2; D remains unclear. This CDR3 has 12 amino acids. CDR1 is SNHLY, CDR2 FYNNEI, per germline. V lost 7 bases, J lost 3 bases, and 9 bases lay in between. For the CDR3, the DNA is TGTGCCAGCACAACAGAAGACTATGGCTACACCTTC. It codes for CASTTEDYGYTF.

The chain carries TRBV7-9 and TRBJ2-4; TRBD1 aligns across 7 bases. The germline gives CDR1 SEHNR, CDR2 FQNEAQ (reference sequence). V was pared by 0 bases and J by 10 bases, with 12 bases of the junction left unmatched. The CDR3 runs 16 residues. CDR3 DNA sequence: TGTGCCAGCAGCTTAGCGCAGGGGGACAGAACAAATATTCAGTACTTC. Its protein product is CASSLAQGDRTNIQYF.

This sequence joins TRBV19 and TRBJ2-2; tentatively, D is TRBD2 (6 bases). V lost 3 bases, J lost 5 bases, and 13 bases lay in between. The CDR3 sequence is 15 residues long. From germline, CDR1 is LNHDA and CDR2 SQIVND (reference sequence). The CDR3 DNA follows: TGTGCCAGTAGTATTAGCGGCAGTTATACCGGGGAGCTGTTTTTT. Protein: CASSISGSYTGELFF.

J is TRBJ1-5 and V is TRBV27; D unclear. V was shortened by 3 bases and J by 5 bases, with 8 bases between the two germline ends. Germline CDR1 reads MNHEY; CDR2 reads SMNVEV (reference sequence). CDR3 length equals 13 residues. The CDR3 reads CASSLWSHQPQHF. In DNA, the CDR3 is TGTGCCAGCAGTTTGTGGAGCCATCAGCCCCAGCATTTT.

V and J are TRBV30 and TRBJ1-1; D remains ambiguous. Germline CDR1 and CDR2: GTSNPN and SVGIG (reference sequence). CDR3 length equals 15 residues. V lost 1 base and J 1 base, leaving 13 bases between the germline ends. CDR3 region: CAWSALGGPNTEAFF. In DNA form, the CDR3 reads TGTGCCTGGAGTGCCCTTGGAGGACCGAACACTGAAGCTTTCTTT. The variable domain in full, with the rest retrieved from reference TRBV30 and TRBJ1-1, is SQTIHQWPATLVQPVGSPLSLECTVEGTSNPNLYWYRQAAGRGLQLLFYSVGIGQISSEVPQNLSASRPQDRQFILSSKKLLLSDSGFYLCAWSALGGPNTEAFFGQGTRLTVV.

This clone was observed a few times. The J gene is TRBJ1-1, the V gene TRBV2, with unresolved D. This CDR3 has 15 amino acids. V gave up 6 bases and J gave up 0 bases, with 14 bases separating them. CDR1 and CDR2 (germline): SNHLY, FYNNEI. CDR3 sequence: CASRKGWRLNTEAFF. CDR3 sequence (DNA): TGTGCCAGCAGAAAAGGGTGGAGGTTGAACACTGAAGCTTTCTTT.

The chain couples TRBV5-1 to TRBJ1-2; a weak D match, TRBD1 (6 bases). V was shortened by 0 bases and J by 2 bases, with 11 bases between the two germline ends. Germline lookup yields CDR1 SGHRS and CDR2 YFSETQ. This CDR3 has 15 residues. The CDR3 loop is CASSLGGRGNYGYTF. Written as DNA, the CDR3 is TGCGCCAGCAGCTTGGGTGGCAGGGGAAACTATGGCTACACCTTC.

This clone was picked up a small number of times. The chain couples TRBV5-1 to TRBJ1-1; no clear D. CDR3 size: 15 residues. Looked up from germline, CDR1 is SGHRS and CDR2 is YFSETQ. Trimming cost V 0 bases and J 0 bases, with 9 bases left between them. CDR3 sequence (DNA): TGCGCCAGCAGCTTGGCTGCAGGTATGAACACTGAAGCTTTCTTT. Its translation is CASSLAAGMNTEAFF.

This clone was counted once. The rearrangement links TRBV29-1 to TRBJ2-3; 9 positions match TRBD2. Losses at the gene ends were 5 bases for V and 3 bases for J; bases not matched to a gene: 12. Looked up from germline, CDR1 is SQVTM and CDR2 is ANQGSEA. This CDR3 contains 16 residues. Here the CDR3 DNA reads TGCAGCGTTCTAGGGACTAGCAGTGGATCGACAGATACGCAGTATTTT. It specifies CSVLGTSSGSTDTQYF.

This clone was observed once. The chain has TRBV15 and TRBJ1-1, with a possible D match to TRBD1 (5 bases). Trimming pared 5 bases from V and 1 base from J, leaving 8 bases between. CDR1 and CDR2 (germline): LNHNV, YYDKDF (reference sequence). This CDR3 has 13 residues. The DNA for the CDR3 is TGTGCCACCAGCGGGGCACGGAACACTGAAGCTTTCTTT. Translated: CATSGARNTEAFF.

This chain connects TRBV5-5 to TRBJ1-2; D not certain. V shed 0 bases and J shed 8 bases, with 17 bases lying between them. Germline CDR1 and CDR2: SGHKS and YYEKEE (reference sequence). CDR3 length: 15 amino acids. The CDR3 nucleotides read TGTGCCAGCAGCTTGGATTCCTTAGCGGGAAGCGGCTACACCTTC. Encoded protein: CASSLDSLAGSGYTF.

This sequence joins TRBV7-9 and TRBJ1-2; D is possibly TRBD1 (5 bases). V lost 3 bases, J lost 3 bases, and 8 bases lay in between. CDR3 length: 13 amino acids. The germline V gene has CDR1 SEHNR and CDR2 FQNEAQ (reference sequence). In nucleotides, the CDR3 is TGTGCCAGCAGCTTCACAGGCGACTATGGCTACACCTTC. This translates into CASSFTGDYGYTF. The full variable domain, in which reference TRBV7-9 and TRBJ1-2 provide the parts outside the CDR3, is DTGVSQNPRHKITKRGQNVTFRCDPISEHNRLYWYRQTLGQGPEFLTYFQNEAQLEKSRLLSDRFSAERPKGSFSTLEIQRTEQGDSAMYLCASSFTGDYGYTFGSGTRLTVV.

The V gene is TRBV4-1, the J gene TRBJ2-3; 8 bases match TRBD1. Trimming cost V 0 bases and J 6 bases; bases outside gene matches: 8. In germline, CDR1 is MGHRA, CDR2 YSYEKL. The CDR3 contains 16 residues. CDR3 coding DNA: TGCGCCAGCAGCCAAGATCGGGCAGGGGGCAGGGATACGCAGTATTTT. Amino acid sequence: CASSQDRAGGRDTQYF.

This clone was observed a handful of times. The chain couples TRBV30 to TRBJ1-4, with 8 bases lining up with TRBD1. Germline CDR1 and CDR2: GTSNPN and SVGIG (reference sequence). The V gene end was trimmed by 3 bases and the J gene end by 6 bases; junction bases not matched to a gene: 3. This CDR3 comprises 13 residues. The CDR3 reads CAWRSTGDEKLFF. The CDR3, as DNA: TGTGCCTGGAGATCGACAGGGGATGAAAAACTGTTTTTT.